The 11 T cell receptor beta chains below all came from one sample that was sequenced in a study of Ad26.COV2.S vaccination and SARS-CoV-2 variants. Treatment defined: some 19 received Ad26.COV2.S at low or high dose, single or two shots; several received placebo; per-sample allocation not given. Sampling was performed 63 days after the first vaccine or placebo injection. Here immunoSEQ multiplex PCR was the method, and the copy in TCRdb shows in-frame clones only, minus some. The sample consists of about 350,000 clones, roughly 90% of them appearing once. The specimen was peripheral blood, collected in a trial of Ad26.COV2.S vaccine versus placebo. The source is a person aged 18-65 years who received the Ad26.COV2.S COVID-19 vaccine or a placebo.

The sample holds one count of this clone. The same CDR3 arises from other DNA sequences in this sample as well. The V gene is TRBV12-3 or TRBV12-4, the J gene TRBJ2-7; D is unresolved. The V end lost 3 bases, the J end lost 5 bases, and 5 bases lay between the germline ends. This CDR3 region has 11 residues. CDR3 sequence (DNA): TGTGCCAGCAGTTTCGGGCACGAGCAGTACTTC. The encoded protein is CASSFGHEQYF.

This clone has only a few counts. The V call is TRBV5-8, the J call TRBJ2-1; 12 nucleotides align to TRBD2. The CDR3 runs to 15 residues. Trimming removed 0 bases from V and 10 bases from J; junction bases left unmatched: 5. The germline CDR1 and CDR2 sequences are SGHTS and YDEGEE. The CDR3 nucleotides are TGTGCCAGCAGCTTGGTACTAGCGGGAGGAGAGGAGCAGTTCTTC. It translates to CASSLVLAGGEEQFF. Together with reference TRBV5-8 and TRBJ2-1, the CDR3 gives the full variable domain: EAGVTQSPTHLIKTRGQQATLRCSPISGHTSVYWYQQALGLGLQFLLWYDEGEERNRGNFPPRFSGRQFPNYSSELNVNALELEDSALYLCASSLVLAGGEEQFFGPGTRLTVL.

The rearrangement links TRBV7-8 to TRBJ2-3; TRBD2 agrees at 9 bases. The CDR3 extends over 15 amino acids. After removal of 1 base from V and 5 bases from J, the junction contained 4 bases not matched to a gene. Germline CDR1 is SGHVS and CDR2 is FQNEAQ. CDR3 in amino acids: CASSLGLAGLDTQYF. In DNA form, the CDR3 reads TGTGCCAGCAGCTTAGGGCTAGCGGGGCTAGATACGCAGTATTTT.

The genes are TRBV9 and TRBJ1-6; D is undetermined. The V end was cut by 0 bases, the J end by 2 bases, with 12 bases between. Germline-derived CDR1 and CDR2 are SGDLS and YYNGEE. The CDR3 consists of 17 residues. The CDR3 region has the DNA TGTGCCAGCAGCGTAGCGGACCAAGAAGCCTATAATTCACCCCTCCACTTT. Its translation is CASSVADQEAYNSPLHF.

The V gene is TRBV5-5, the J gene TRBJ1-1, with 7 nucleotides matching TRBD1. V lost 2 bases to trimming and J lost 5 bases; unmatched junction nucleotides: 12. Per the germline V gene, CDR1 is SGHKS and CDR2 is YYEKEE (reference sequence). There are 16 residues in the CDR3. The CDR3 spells CASSFIGTDLKTEAFF. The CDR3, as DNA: TGTGCCAGCAGCTTCATTGGGACAGACTTAAAGACTGAAGCTTTCTTT.

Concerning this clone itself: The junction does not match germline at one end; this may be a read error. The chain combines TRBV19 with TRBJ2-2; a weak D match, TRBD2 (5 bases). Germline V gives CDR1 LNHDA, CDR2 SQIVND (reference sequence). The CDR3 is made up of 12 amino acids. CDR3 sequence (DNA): TGTGCCAGTAGTATCTATGGAGGAGGTGTGATTTTT. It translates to CASSIYGGGVIF.

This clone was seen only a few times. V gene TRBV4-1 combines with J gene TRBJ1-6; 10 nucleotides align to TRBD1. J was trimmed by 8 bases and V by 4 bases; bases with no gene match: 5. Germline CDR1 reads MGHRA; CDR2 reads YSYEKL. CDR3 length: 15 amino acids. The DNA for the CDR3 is TGCGCCAGCAGCCGGCGGACAGGGGGAGATTCACCCCTCCACTTT. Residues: CASSRRTGGDSPLHF.

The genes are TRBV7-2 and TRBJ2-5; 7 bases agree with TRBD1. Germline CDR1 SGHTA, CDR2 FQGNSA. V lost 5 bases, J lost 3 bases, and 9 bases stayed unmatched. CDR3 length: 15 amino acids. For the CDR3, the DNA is TGTGCCAGCAGCCGGAACCGGGACAGAGAAGAGACCCAGTACTTC. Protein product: CASSRNRDREETQYF.

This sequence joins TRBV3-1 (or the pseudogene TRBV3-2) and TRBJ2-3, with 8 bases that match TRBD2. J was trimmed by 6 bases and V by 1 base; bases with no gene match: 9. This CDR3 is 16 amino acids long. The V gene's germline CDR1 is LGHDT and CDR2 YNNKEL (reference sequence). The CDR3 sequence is CASSQGGAGGGDTQYF. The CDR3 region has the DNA TGTGCCAGCAGCCAAGGAGGGGCGGGAGGAGGGGATACGCAGTATTTT.

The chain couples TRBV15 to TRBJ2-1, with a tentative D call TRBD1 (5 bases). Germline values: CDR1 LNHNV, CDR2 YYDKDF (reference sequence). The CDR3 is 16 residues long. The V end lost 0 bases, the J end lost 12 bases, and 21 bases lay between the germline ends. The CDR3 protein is CATSRDLGAGEMRQFF. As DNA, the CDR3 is TGTGCCACCAGCAGAGATTTAGGGGCAGGCGAGATGCGGCAGTTCTTC.

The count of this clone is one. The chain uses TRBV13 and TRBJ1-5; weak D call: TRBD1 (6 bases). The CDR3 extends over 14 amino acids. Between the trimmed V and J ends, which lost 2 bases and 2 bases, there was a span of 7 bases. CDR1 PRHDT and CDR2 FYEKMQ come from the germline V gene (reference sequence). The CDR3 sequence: CASSLRQGNQPQHF. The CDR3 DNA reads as TGTGCCAGCAGCTTAAGACAGGGCAATCAGCCCCAGCATTTT.